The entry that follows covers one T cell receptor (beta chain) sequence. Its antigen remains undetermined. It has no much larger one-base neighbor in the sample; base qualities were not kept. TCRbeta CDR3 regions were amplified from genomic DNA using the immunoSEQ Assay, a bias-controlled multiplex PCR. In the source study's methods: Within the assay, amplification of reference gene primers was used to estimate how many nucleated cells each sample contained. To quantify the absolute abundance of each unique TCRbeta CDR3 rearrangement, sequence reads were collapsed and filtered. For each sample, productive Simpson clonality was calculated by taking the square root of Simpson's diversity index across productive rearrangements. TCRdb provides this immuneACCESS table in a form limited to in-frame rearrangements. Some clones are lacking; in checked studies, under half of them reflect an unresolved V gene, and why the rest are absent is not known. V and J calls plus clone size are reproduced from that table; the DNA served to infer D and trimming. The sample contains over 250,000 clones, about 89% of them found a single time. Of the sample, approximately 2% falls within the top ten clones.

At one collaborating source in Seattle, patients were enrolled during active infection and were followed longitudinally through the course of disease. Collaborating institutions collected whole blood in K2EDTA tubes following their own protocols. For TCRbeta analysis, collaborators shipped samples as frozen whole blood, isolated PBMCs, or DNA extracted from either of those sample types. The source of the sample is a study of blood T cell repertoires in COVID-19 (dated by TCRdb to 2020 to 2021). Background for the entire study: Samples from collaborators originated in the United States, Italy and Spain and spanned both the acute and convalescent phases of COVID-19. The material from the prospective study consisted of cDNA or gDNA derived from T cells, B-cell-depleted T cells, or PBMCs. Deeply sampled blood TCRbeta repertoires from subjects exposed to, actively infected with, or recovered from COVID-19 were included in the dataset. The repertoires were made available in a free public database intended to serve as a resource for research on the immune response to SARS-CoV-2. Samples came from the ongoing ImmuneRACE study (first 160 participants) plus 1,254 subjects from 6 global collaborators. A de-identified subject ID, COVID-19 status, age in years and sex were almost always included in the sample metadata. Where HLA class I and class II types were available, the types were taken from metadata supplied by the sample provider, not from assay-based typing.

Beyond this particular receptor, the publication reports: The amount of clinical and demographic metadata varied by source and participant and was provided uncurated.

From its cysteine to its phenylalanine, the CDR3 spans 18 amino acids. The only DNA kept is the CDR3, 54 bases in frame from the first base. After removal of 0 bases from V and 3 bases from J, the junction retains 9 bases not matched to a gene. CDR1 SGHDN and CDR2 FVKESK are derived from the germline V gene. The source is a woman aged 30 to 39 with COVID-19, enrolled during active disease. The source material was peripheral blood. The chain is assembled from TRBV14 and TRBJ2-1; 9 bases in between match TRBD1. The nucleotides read TGTGCCAGCAGCCAAGAAGCCGCCACAGGGGGCGGCTACAATGAGCAGTTCTTC. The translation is CASSQEAATGGGYNEQFF.